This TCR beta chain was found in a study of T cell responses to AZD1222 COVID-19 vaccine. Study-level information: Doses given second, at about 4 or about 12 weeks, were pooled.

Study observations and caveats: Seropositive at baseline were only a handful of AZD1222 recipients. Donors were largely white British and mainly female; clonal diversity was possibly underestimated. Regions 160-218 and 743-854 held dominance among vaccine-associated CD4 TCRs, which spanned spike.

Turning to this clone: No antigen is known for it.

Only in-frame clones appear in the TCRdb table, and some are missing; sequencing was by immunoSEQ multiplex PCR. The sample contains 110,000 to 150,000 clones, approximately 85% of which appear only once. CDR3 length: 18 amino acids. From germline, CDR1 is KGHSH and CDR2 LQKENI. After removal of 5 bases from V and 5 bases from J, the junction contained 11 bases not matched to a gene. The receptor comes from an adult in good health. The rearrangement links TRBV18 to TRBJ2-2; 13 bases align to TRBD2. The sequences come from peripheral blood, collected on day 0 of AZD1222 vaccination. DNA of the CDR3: TGTGCCAGCTCATCTCTCGGACTAGCGGGAGTCGGGACCGGGGAGCTGTTTTTT. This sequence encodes CASSSLGLAGVGTGELFF.